This is a list of T cell receptor beta chains from one sample in a study of beta chain features in type 1 diabetes. The table came from immunoSEQ multiplex PCR; TCRdb's copy has only in-frame clones and leaves some out. The sample consists of 680,000 or so clones, less than 20% of them appearing once. The sample was naive CD4+ T cells from blood. The receptors derive from a man aged 18 to 29 in good health. The CDR3 runs from the conserved cysteine through the conserved F or W.

TRBJ2-5 | TRBV29-1 | CSVGVLQETQYF
TRBJ2-7 | TRBV9 | CASSVAPQSLSYEQYF
TRBJ1-4 | TRBV4-3 | CASSHGRGQGEKLFF
TRBJ2-5 | TRBV5-1 | CASSLIAGPLQTQYF
TRBJ1-1 | TRBV19 | CASSAGLQVPEAFF
TRBJ2-1 | TRBV5-4 | CASSLGPSSYNEQFF
TRBJ1-1 | TRBV29-1 | CSVDRDSYTEAFF
TRBJ1-2 | TRBV19 | CASTGLAALNYGYTF
TRBJ2-3 | TRBV9 | CASSVMGAPPDTQYF
TRBJ2-2 | TRBV5-1 | CASSDKNTGELFF
TRBJ2-6 | TRBV28 | CASSPLGVYVSGANVLTF
TRBJ2-1 | TRBV7-2 | CASSLERRGEQFF
TRBJ1-2 | TRBV2 | CASRKEGSRGYTF
TRBJ1-2 | TRBV10-3 | CAISEPLRKGFYGYTF
TRBJ2-3 | TRBV9 | CASSVDRTDTQYF
TRBJ2-7 | TRBV18 | CASSPLEYEQYF
TRBJ2-1 | TRBV18 | CASSPPNSLSYNEQFF
TRBJ2-5 | TRBV28 | CASTETGIRETQYF
TRBJ2-7 | TRBV7-2 | CASSPGPGAYEQYF
TRBJ1-6 | TRBV7-8 | CASSLGPAYGDSPLHF
TRBJ1-2 | TRBV9 | CASSADRGGGYTF
TRBJ1-2 | TRBV2 | CASQERVLNYGYTF
TRBJ2-4 | TRBV9 | CASSVATTQPKNIQYF
TRBJ1-3 | TRBV9 | CASSVDLGVAGNTIYF
TRBJ2-5 | TRBV9 | CASSHLDAVQETQYF
TRBJ1-1 | TRBV28 | CASRIPVVRTEAFF
TRBJ2-7 | TRBV4-3 | CASSQAWDRGQYF
TRBJ2-5 | TRBV9 | CASSVVGNQETQYF
TRBJ1-3 | TRBV4-3 | CASSQTPANSGNTIYF
TRBJ1-1 | TRBV5-4 | CASSRGGGRPLNTEAFF
TRBJ1-1 | TRBV7-3 | CASSVRDRDTEAFF
TRBJ2-5 | TRBV5-4 | CASSPERETQYF
TRBJ2-6 | TRBV4-3 | CASSQLDRGGANVLTF
TRBJ2-5 | TRBV27 | CASSTDREVVQAQYF
TRBJ1-1 | TRBV28 | CASSPPGTGGNQAFF
TRBJ2-1 | TRBV5-1 | CASSLPAGRYNEQFF
TRBJ1-2 | TRBV5-4 | CASSLQGLNYGYTF
TRBJ2-4 | TRBV19 | CASRTGPSIQYF
TRBJ2-1 | TRBV9 | CASSVAGQGAYHEQFF
TRBJ2-7 | TRBV7-9 | CASSLLGGAYEQYF
TRBJ1-2 | TRBV19 | CASTDRENYGYTF
TRBJ2-5 | TRBV6-6 | CASNQKSETQYF
TRBJ1-6 | TRBV14 | CASSQVGRDNSPLHF
TRBJ2-3 | TRBV7-2 | CASSLSASGSTDTQYF
TRBJ2-1 | TRBV7-3 | CASSLTGGNSYNEQFF
TRBJ1-2 | TRBV5-4 | CASSTYMTGTYGYTF
TRBJ2-2 | TRBV2 | CASSVLQNTGELFF
TRBJ1-2 | TRBV27 | CASSRTGSYGYTF
TRBJ2-5 | TRBV6-1 | CASRLTGGQETQYF
TRBJ2-7 | TRBV4-3 | CASSQRTGEYEQYF
TRBJ2-3 | TRBV28 | CASSSRGWQGTQYF
TRBJ2-3 | TRBV5-1 | CASSFKPLGEASTDTQYF
TRBJ1-2 | TRBV12-5 | CASGTGRNYGYTF
TRBJ2-7 | TRBV28 | CASRRGTSGSPHQYF
TRBJ1-4 | TRBV5-4 | CASSLQGAGEKLFF
TRBJ2-1 | TRBV15 | CATSRGKGSGAKSSYNEQFF